The present T cell receptor (beta chain) was sequenced within a study of breast tumors, draining lymph nodes, adjacent tissues. TCRdb re-called the multiplex PCR reads through MiXCR, storing one row per CDR3 protein. This table has 70,000 to 95,000 distinct CDR3 sequences, roughly a fifth appearing once. Samples came from axillary lymph nodes draining the breast cancer. Germline-derived CDR1 and CDR2 are SGHRS and YFSETQ. V gave up 3 bases and J gave up 2 bases, with 13 bases separating them. The CDR3 spans 15 residues. This clonotype was seen at least ten times. Sequenced sample: axillary lymph node tissue. The clonotype was recovered from a female donor with breast cancer. Some clones in this sample may be carry-over from other donors' samples. The chain recombines TRBV5-1 with TRBJ2-3, with D perhaps TRBD2 (6 bases). The CDR3 loop reads CASSSGRGFTDTQYF. CDR3 sequence (DNA): TGCGCCAGCAGCTCCGGGAGAGGTTTCACAGATACGCAGTATTTT.